This TCR beta chain stems from a study of T cell responses to AZD1222 COVID-19 vaccine. Study information: Both about-4-week and about-12-week second-dose recipients were combined. General observations from the study: Vaccine-related CD4 TCRs covered spike, predominating at 160-218 and 743-854. Clonal diversity may have been underestimated in mostly white British donors. Spike-specific TCR repertoires showed rising breadth and depth after two AZD1222 doses.

Method: immunoSEQ multiplex PCR; TCRdb's copy keeps in-frame clones and lacks some. The sample includes roughly 120,000 clones, about 88% of them seen just once. The count of this clone is one. Its antigen is not known. This clonotype originated in an adult in good health. Sequences were derived from peripheral blood, sampled on day 0 of AZD1222 vaccination.

CDR3 nucleotides: TGTGCCAGCAGCTACAAAGGGAAGCGGGTCGGGGAGCTGTTTTTT. Translation gives CASSYKGKRVGELFF. The V and J genes are TRBV5-4 and TRBJ2-2, with D possibly matching TRBD2 (6 bases). Germline assignment: CDR1 SGHNT and CDR2 YYREEE (reference sequence). V was trimmed by 3 bases and J by 7 bases, leaving 16 bases between them. The length of the CDR3 is 15 residues.